The 29 T cell receptor beta chains below come from one sample, sequenced in a study of T cell repertoires in cytomegalovirus infection. MiXCR, run by TCRdb on the reads, gives a single entry per CDR3 protein. The sample yields approximately 400,000 distinct CDR3 sequences, roughly 31% seen once. What was sequenced was PBMCs. These receptors were obtained from a human donor in good health (CMV status not recorded). Some clones in this sample may be carry-over from other donors' samples.

Of note for this clonotype: Just one base apart from a much larger clone, this may be a read error. As the CDR3 is not closed by the conserved phenylalanine or tryptophan, this likely results from a read error. The CDR3 DNA sequence: TGTGCCAGCAGCCTCCTCAATAGCAATCAGCCCCAGCATCTT. Protein: CASSLLNSNQPQHL. The chain employs TRBV28 and TRBJ1-5; no reliable D call. This CDR3 spans 14 amino acids. V gave up 6 bases and J gave up 0 bases, with 9 bases separating them. The germline gives CDR1 MDHEN, CDR2 SYDVKM.

This chain connects TRBV6-1 to TRBJ1-1; D not resolved. CDR1 and CDR2 (germline): MNHNS, SASEGT. V shed 4 bases and J shed 0 bases, with 6 bases lying between them. The CDR3 is made up of 13 amino acids. Here the CDR3 reads CASSALMNTEAFF. The CDR3, as DNA: TGTGCCAGCAGTGCATTAATGAACACTGAAGCTTTCTTT.

The V gene is TRBV5-1, the J gene TRBJ1-3, with D unresolved. Germline lookup yields CDR1 SGHRS and CDR2 YFSETQ. With 4 bases removed from V and 3 bases from J, the gap between germline ends came to 17 bases. The CDR3 has 16 amino acids. CDR3 sequence (DNA): TGCGCCAGCAGCCCTTTGACGGGTAACGTTGGAAACACCATATATTTT. Amino acid sequence: CASSPLTGNVGNTIYF.

This clonotype was observed at least ten times. The CDR3 loop is CASSPLDRNTEAFF. The DNA of the CDR3 is TGTGCCAGCAGTCCTCTCGACAGAAACACTGAAGCTTTCTTT. The chain uses TRBV6-1 and TRBJ1-1; tentative D call: TRBD1 (5 bases). The CDR3 loop spans 14 amino acids. Germline CDR1 is MNHNS and CDR2 is SASEGT. V was cut by 5 bases and J by 2 bases, with 12 bases left in between.

Comment on this clonotype: A much larger clone sits a single nucleotide away, making a read error possible. The V call is TRBV7-8, the J call TRBJ2-7, with D possibly TRBD2 on 5 matching bases. V shed 1 base and J shed 6 bases, with 16 bases lying between them. CDR1 and CDR2 from the germline V gene are SGHVS and FQNEAQ. CDR3 length: 15 amino acids. This CDR3 reads CASSLGWSGAGEQYF. In DNA form, the CDR3 reads TGTGCCAGCAGCTTAGGTTGGAGCGGCGCAGGCGAGCAGTACTTC.

The chain recombines TRBV7-9 with TRBJ1-4; D unclear. The CDR3 consists of 14 residues. Per the germline V gene, CDR1 is SEHNR and CDR2 is FQNEAQ (reference sequence). V lost 1 base and J lost 12, with 15 bases in between. As DNA, the CDR3 is TGTGCCAGCAGCTTAGGAGGCAGGCTTCCCCAACTGTTTTTT. This translates into CASSLGGRLPQLFF.

A few counts support this clonotype. The V gene is TRBV6-1, the J gene TRBJ2-7; TRBD2 is a possible D gene (5 bases). The CDR3 sequence is 16 residues long. The germline gives CDR1 MNHNS, CDR2 SASEGT. Trimming took 2 bases from V and 0 from J, leaving 14 bases between them. This chain's CDR3 is CASSERRETSSYEQYF. The CDR3 DNA reads TGTGCCAGCAGTGAAAGAAGGGAGACGAGCTCCTACGAGCAGTACTTC.

The chain has TRBV6-5 and TRBJ1-2, with 7 positions matching TRBD1. Germline lookup yields CDR1 MNHEY and CDR2 SVGAGI. V lost 6 bases, J lost 0 bases, and 1 base stayed unmatched. CDR3 size: 13 residues. CDR3 in amino acids: CASRGTANYGYTF. CDR3 nucleotides: TGTGCCAGCAGGGGGACAGCTAACTATGGCTACACCTTC.

This clonotype was found a few times. V and J are TRBV28 and TRBJ1-1; D not certain. Trimming cost V 4 bases and J 6 bases, with 12 bases left between them. This CDR3 has 13 amino acids. CDR1 and CDR2 from the germline V gene are MDHEN and SYDVKM. The CDR3 DNA sequence: TGTGCCAGCAGTTCCCACCCTCTGGCTGAAGCTTTCTTT. It specifies CASSSHPLAEAFF.

This clonotype was seen many times. The chain employs TRBV7-8 and TRBJ2-2; no reliable D call. V lost 1 base and J lost 7, with 10 bases in between. The CDR3 extends over 14 amino acids. Germline V gives CDR1 SGHVS, CDR2 FQNEAQ. As DNA, the CDR3 is TGTGCCAGCAGCTTAGTCAGATTCGACGGGGAGCTGTTTTTT. Translated, it gives CASSLVRFDGELFF.

With regard to this clonotype: The CDR3 carries no conserved terminal phenylalanine or tryptophan, so it likely arises from a read error. The J gene is TRBJ1-2, the V gene TRBV27; 10 positions match TRBD1. This CDR3 spans 15 amino acids. Germline trimming cut 5 bases from V and 7 bases from J; bases unmatched to any gene: 10. The germline gives CDR1 MNHEY, CDR2 SMNVEV (reference sequence). CDR3: CASSAWTGGESGYTL. DNA of the CDR3: TGTGCCAGCAGTGCATGGACAGGGGGAGAGAGTGGCTACACCTTA.

This chain connects TRBV6-2 or TRBV6-3 to TRBJ2-3, with D uncertain. The ends were cut back, 0 bases at V and 6 bases at J, with 1 base in the middle. Germline V gives CDR1 MNHEY, CDR2 SVGEGT. This CDR3 is built from 11 residues. The chain's CDR3 is CASSYSDTQYF. Here the CDR3 DNA reads TGTGCCAGCAGTTACTCGGATACGCAGTATTTT.

This clonotype appeared many times. The rearrangement joins TRBV7-2 to TRBJ2-7; either TRBD1 or TRBD2 may supply D (5 bases each). CDR3 size: 15 residues. The ends were cut back, 1 base at V and 5 bases at J, with 15 bases in the middle. CDR1 and CDR2 (germline): SGHTA, FQGNSA. DNA of the CDR3: TGTGCCAGCAGCTTAGTTGGGGGACCTAGAGACGAGCAGTACTTC. Translation gives CASSLVGGPRDEQYF.

The chain recombines TRBV14 with TRBJ2-3; D ambiguous. Trimming cost V 0 bases and J 0 bases, with 7 bases left between them. This CDR3 has 15 amino acids. CDR1 is SGHDN, CDR2 FVKESK, per germline. The CDR3 here is CASSQDRYSTDTQYF. CDR3 coding DNA: TGTGCCAGCAGCCAAGATAGGTACAGCACAGATACGCAGTATTTT. Drawing the rest from reference TRBV14 and TRBJ2-3, the complete variable domain is EAGVTQFPSHSVIEKGQTVTLRCDPISGHDNLYWYRRVMGKEIKFLLHFVKESKQDESGMPNNRFLAERTGGTYSTLKVQPAELEDSGVYFCASSQDRYSTDTQYFGPGTRLTVL.

This rearrangement joins TRBV27 to TRBJ1-4, with 10 positions matching TRBD1. V was clipped by 5 bases and J by 10 bases; unmatched bases: 22. This CDR3 comprises 19 residues. Germline values: CDR1 MNHEY, CDR2 SMNVEV (reference sequence). The CDR3 loop reads CASSQGTTGQGLPAGKLFF. The CDR3 bases are TGTGCCAGCAGTCAGGGAACGACGGGACAGGGGTTACCCGCGGGAAAACTGTTTTTT.

The rearrangement joins TRBV4-1 to TRBJ1-3; D is ambiguous. The length of the CDR3 is 15 residues. Trimming left V 3 bases short and J 0 bases short, with 9 bases between. Germline V CDR1 and CDR2: MGHRA, YSYEKL. For the CDR3, the DNA is TGCGCCAGCAGCCATCCGGGTGCCTCTGGAAACACCATATATTTT. This gives the protein CASSHPGASGNTIYF.

Notes on this clonotype: Here the CDR3 omits its conserved ending phenylalanine or tryptophan, so a read error is the likely source. The chain carries TRBV6-1 and TRBJ2-2, with TRBD1 as a possible D gene (6 bases). The CDR3 is made up of 13 amino acids. V dropped 11 bases and J dropped 6 bases, with 16 bases sitting between them. Germline values: CDR1 MNHNS, CDR2 SASEGT. CDR3: CAATGHGPGELFL. DNA of the CDR3: TGTGCCGCAACGGGACACGGCCCCGGGGAGCTGTTTTTG.

J is TRBJ2-7 and V is TRBV6-2 or TRBV6-3; D perhaps matches TRBD1 (5 bases). The CDR3 consists of 16 residues. Trimming left V 2 bases short and J 2 bases short, with 16 bases between. Germline loops: CDR1 MNHEY, CDR2 SVGEGT. The CDR3 loop reads CASSYPDTPRPYEQYF. CDR3 bases: TGTGCCAGCAGTTACCCGGACACACCAAGGCCCTACGAGCAGTACTTC.

A few counts support this clonotype. V and J are TRBV18 and TRBJ2-3; D possibly matches TRBD1 or TRBD2 (6 bases each). Germline V gene sequence: CDR1 KGHSH, CDR2 LQKENI. With 0 bases removed from V and 11 bases from J, the gap between germline ends came to 18 bases. This CDR3 region has 15 residues. CDR3 loop: CASSPPIVYGGKQYF. The CDR3 nucleotides are TGTGCCAGCTCACCACCAATTGTCTACGGGGGCAAGCAGTATTTT. Full variable domain (outside the CDR3, taken from reference TRBV18 and TRBJ2-3): NAGVMQNPRHLVRRRGQEARLRCSPMKGHSHVYWYRQLPEEGLKFMVYLQKENIIDESGMPKERFSAEFPKEGPSILRIQQVVRGDSAAYFCASSPPIVYGGKQYFGPGTRLTVL.

V is TRBV29-1 and J is TRBJ1-1; no clear D. Trimming cost V 2 bases and J 0 bases, with 10 bases left between them. Germline values: CDR1 SQVTM, CDR2 ANQGSEA. The CDR3 totals 14 residues. CDR3 amino acids: CSVELRLVNTEAFF. In DNA, the CDR3 is TGCAGCGTTGAACTCCGGTTAGTGAACACTGAAGCTTTCTTT.

As to this clonotype: A much more abundant neighbour one base away suggests this may be a read error. V gene TRBV7-6 combines with J gene TRBJ1-6, with D tentatively TRBD1 (6 bases). Trimming shortened V by 5 bases and J by 7 bases, and 15 bases separated the two germline ends. The length of the CDR3 is 15 residues. Germline V gene lookup returns CDR1 SGHVS and CDR2 FNYEAQ. The CDR3 coding sequence is TGTGCCAGCAGCATATTCACAGGGACGAATTCACCCCTCCACTTT. It yields the protein CASSIFTGTNSPLHF.

The CDR3 nucleotides are TGTGCCAGCAGTCAGTGGGGGGGCACTGAAGCTTTCTTT. Residues: CASSQWGGTEAFF. This rearrangement joins TRBV7-9 to TRBJ1-1; TRBD1 might be the D (5 bases). The CDR3 is 13 residues long. Germline assignment: CDR1 SEHNR and CDR2 FQNEAQ (reference sequence). V was pared by 6 bases and J by 4 bases, with 12 bases between.

This clonotype was observed at least ten times. The chain joins TRBV27 to TRBJ1-5; unclear D gene. The CDR3 sequence is 11 residues long. Germline-derived CDR1 and CDR2 are MNHEY and SMNVEV (reference sequence). The V and J ends lost 2 bases and 7 bases respectively, with 3 bases between them. CDR3 amino acids: CASSLRQPQHF. In DNA form, the CDR3 reads TGTGCCAGCAGTTTAAGACAGCCCCAGCATTTT.

J is TRBJ2-6 and V is TRBV2; the match to TRBD2 covers 8 bases. The CDR3 sequence is 17 residues long. The V segment lost 3 bases and the J segment 0 bases; nucleotides outside the gene matches: 4. Germline V gene data show CDR1 as SNHLY and CDR2 as FYNNEI. The CDR3 sequence is CASSDGGGFSGANVLTF. The CDR3 DNA sequence: TGTGCCAGCAGTGACGGGGGGGGGTTCTCTGGGGCCAACGTCCTGACTTTC.

This rearrangement joins TRBV12-3 or TRBV12-4 to TRBJ2-5; D call uncertain. The CDR3 sequence is 14 residues long. The V gene lost 8 bases and the J gene lost 2 bases, with 15 bases spanning the gap. CDR3 amino acids: CASGSPDGQETQYF. The DNA of the CDR3 is TGTGCCAGCGGCTCCCCCGACGGACAAGAGACCCAGTACTTC.

The chain employs TRBV28 and TRBJ2-7, with 7 positions matching TRBD1. The germline V gene encodes CDR1 MDHEN and CDR2 SYDVKM. CDR3 length: 15 residues. The V segment lost 5 bases and the J segment 0 bases; nucleotides outside the gene matches: 7. CDR3: CASSAGTVLSYEQYF. The CDR3 nucleotides read TGTGCCAGCAGTGCCGGGACAGTGCTCTCCTACGAGCAGTACTTC.

This clonotype was seen only a few times. The chain employs TRBV4-1 and TRBJ1-5; no firm D call. The CDR3 has 18 residues. The germline gives CDR1 MGHRA, CDR2 YSYEKL. Deletions cut 2 bases from V and 1 base from J, with 18 bases between. CDR3 region: CASSQSPPWGESNQPQHF. The CDR3 DNA sequence: TGCGCCAGCAGCCAATCTCCTCCCTGGGGTGAAAGCAATCAGCCCCAGCATTTT.

This rearrangement joins TRBV27 to TRBJ2-1, with D perhaps matching TRBD1 (6 bases). Germline CDR1 is MNHEY and CDR2 is SMNVEV (reference sequence). Trimming took off 1 base at V and 4 bases at J, with 17 bases between the two ends. The length of the CDR3 is 17 residues. The DNA of the CDR3 is TGTGCCAGCAGTTTATTATTTGTGGCAGGGGATTACAATGAGCAGTTCTTC. Its protein is CASSLLFVAGDYNEQFF.

The chain combines TRBV4-1 with TRBJ1-5, with D perhaps matching TRBD1 (5 bases). The CDR3 runs 14 residues. Germline assignment: CDR1 MGHRA and CDR2 YSYEKL. The V end lost 0 bases, the J end lost 4 bases, and 7 bases lay between the germline ends. CDR3 in amino acids: CASSQEEGNQPQHF. CDR3 sequence (DNA): TGCGCCAGCAGCCAAGAAGAGGGGAATCAGCCCCAGCATTTT.